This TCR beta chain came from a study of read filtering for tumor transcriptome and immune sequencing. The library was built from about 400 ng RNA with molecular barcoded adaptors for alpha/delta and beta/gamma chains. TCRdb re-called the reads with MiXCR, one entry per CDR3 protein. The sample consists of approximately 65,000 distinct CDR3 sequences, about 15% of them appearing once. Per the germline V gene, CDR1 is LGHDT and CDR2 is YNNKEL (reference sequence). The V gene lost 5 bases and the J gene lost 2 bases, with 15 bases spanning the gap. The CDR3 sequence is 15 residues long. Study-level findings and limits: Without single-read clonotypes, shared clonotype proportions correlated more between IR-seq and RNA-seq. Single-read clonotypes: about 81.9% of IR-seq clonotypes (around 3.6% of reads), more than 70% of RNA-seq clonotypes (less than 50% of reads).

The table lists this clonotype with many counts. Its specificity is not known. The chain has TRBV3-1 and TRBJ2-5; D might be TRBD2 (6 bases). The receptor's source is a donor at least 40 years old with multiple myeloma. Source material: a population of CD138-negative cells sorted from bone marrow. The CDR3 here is CASSEYGGLQETQYF. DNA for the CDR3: TGTGCCAGCAGCGAGTATGGAGGACTACAAGAGACCCAGTACTTC.